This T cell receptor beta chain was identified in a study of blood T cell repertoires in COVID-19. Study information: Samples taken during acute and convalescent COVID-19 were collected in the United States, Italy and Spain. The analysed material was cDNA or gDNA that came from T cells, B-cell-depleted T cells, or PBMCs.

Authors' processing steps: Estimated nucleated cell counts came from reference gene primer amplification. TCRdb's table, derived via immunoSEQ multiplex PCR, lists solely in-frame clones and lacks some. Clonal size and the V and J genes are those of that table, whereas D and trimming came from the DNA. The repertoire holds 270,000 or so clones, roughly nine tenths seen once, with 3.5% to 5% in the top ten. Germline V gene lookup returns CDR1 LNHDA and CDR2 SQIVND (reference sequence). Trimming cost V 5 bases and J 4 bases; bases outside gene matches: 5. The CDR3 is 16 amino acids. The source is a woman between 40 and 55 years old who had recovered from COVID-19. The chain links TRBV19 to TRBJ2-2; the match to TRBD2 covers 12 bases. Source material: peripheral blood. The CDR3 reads CASSLLAGGVTGELFF. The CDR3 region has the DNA TGTGCCAGTAGTCTGCTAGCGGGAGGGGTCACCGGGGAGCTGTTTTTT. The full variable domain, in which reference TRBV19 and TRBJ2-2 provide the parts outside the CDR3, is DGGITQSPKYLFRKEGQNVTLSCEQNLNHDAMYWYRQDPGQGLRLIYYSQIVNDFQKGDIAEGYSVSREKKESFPLTVTSAQKNPTAFYLCASSLLAGGVTGELFFGEGSRLTVL.